This TCR beta chain stems from a study of regulatory T cells in long-lasting Graves disease. The time point was: newly diagnosed GD, antithyroid drugs for less than 3 months. Construction of the TCR library relied on RNA isolated from PBMCs. EDTA tubes held approximately 10 milliliters of peripheral blood from each patient. In building TCR beta libraries, iRepertoire HTBI primers were used together with Arm-PCR of CDR3 regions. One entry per CDR3 protein, called by TCRdb with MiXCR from the multiplex PCR reads. The data show fewer than 550,000 distinct CDR3 sequences, about 15% seen once. This clonotype appeared a few times. These data also formed part of another study, on T cells in Graves' hyperthyroidism and ophthalmopathy. That study reports: Ophthalmopathy was told apart from stable hyperthyroidism by a 13 V-J model.

Material: peripheral blood mononuclear cells (PBMCs), obtained at new diagnosis, from a patient treated with antithyroid drugs. This sequence was found in a woman in her late teens or twenties with Graves disease.

This chain's CDR3 is CATSGQGNEKLFF. The CDR3 DNA follows: TGTGCCACCAGTGGGCAGGGGAATGAAAAACTGTTTTTT. The rearrangement uses TRBV24-1 and TRBJ1-4, with D perhaps matching TRBD1 (6 bases). The CDR3 is 13 residues long. Germline V gene data show CDR1 as KGHDR and CDR2 as SFDVKD. V gave up 5 bases and J gave up 5 bases, with 8 bases separating them.